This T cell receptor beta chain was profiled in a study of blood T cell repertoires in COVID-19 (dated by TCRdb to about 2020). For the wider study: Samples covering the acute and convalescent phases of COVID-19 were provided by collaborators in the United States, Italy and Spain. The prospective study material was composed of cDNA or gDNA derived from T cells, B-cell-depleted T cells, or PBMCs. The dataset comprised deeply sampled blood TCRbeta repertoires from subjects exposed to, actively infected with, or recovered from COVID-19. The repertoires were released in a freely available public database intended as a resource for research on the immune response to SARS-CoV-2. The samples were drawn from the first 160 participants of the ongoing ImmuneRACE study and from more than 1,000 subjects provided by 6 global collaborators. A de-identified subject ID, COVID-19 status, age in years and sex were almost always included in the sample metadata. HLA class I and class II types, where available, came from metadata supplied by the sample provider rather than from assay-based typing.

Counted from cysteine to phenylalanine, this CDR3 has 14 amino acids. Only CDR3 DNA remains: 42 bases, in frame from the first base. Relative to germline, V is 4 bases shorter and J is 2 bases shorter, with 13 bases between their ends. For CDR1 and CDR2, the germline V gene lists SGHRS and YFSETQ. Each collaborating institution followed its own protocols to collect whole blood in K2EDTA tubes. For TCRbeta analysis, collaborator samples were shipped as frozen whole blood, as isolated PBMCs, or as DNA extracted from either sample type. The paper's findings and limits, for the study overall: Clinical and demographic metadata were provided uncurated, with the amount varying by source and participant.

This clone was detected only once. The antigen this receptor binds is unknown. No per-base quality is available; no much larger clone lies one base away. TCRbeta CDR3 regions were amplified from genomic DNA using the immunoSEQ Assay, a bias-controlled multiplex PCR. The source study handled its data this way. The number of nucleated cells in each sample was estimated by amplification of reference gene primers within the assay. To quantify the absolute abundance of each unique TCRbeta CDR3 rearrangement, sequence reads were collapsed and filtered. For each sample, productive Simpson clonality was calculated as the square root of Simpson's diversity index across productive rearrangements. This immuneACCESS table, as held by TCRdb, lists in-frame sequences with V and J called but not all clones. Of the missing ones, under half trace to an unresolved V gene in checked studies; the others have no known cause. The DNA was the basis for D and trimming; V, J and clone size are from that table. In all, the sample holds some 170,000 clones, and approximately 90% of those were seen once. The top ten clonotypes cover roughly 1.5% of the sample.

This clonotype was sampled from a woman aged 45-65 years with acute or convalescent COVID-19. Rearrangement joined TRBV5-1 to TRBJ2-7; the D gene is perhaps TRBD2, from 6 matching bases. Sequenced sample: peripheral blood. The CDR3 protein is CASSGGLIPYEQYF. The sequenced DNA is TGCGCCAGCAGCGGGGGACTTATCCCCTACGAGCAGTACTTC.